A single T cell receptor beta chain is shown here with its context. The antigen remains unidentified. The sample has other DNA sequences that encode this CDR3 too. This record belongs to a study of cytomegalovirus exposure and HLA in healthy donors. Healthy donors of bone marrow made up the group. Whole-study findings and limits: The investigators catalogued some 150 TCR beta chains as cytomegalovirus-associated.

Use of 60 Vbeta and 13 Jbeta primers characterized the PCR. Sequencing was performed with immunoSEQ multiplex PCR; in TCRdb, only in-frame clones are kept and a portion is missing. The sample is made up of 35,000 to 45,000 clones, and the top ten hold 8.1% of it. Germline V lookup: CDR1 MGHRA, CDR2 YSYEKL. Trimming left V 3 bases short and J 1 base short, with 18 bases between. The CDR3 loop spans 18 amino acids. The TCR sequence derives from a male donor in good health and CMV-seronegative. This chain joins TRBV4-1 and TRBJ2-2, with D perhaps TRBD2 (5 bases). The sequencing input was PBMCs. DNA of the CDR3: TGCGCCAGCAGCCAGGATAAGGGAGACACATTGAACACCGGGGAGCTGTTTTTT. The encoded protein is CASSQDKGDTLNTGELFF.